Below are 27 T cell receptor beta chains sequenced from a single sample in a study of T-cell memory formation after mild COVID-19. Each CDR3 protein is one row after TCRdb ran MiXCR on the 5' RACE reads. The sample contains more than 9,500 distinct CDR3 sequences, about 15% of which appear only once. What was sequenced was PBMCs or a T cell subset sorted from them (not recorded which). The receptors come from a man in his late teens or twenties who had mild COVID-19 (a few samples of this study predate the infection). Cell type and time point are not known.

There are many counts of this clonotype. V and J are TRBV7-2 and TRBJ2-1; no clear D gene. V lost 5 bases, J lost 1 base, and 21 bases lay in between. The CDR3 has 18 residues. The germline gives CDR1 SGHTA, CDR2 FQGNSA. For the CDR3, the DNA is TGTGCCAGCAGCGCCCGCCAACTGTACCAGTTTTCCTACAATGAGCAGTTCTTC. This encodes CASSARQLYQFSYNEQFF. Supplemented by reference TRBV7-2 and TRBJ2-1, the full variable domain reads GAGVSQSPSNKVTEKGKDVELRCDPISGHTALYWYRQSLGQGLEFLIYFQGNSAPDKSGLPSDRFSAERTGGSVSTLTIQRTQQEDSAVYLCASSARQLYQFSYNEQFFGPGTRLTVL.

The rearrangement links TRBV6-1 to TRBJ1-1, with D hard to call. The CDR3 has 14 residues. V lost 4 bases and J 11 bases, leaving 20 bases between the germline ends. CDR1 and CDR2 from the germline V gene are MNHNS and SASEGT. CDR3 sequence: CASSVLLPGYLAFF. The CDR3 bases are TGTGCCAGCAGTGTCCTTCTTCCGGGTTACTTGGCTTTCTTT.

This clonotype was found many times. V usage is TRBV4-1 and J usage is TRBJ2-1, with 9 bases that match TRBD2. The CDR3 sequence is 15 residues long. The germline V gene encodes CDR1 MGHRA and CDR2 YSYEKL. Losses at the gene ends were 3 bases for V and 6 bases for J; bases not matched to a gene: 6. The CDR3 loop is CASSHRLAAPNEQFF. In DNA, the CDR3 is TGCGCCAGCAGCCACCGACTAGCGGCCCCCAATGAGCAGTTCTTC.

This sequence joins TRBV2 and TRBJ1-5; D is ambiguous. This CDR3 spans 12 amino acids. V lost 2 bases, J lost 7 bases, and 6 bases lay in between. CDR1 is SNHLY and CDR2 is FYNNEI in the germline V gene. The CDR3: CASSEQDQPQHF. The CDR3 region has the DNA TGTGCCAGCAGTGAACAGGACCAGCCCCAGCATTTT.

By frequency in the sample, this clonotype is medium-sized. The chain has TRBV5-1 and TRBJ1-1, with TRBD1 as a possible D gene (5 bases). This CDR3 has 14 amino acids. V was shortened by 2 bases and J by 0 bases, with 8 bases between the two germline ends. CDR1 is SGHRS, CDR2 YFSETQ, per germline. CDR3 amino acids: CASSLNRMNTEAFF. CDR3 nucleotides: TGCGCCAGCAGCTTAAACAGGATGAACACTGAAGCTTTCTTT.

This clonotype was seen repeatedly, ten times or more. The chain uses TRBV27 and TRBJ2-4, with a tentative D call TRBD2 (6 bases). Germline V CDR1 and CDR2: MNHEY, SMNVEV (reference sequence). V was trimmed by 7 bases and J by 6 bases, leaving 13 bases between them. There are 13 residues in the CDR3. CDR3 loop: CASKGPGVNIQYF. The CDR3 DNA reads as TGTGCCAGCAAGGGGCCGGGGGTAAACATTCAGTACTTC.

This clonotype was seen many times. The chain is built from TRBV5-6 and TRBJ1-1; no reliable D call. The CDR3 runs to 13 residues. Trimming left V 1 base short and J 2 bases short, with 6 bases between. Germline CDR1 and CDR2: SGHDT and YYEEEE. Written as DNA, the CDR3 is TGTGCCAGCAGCTTGCCAGTCAACACTGAAGCTTTCTTT. Protein product: CASSLPVNTEAFF.

This clonotype was seen ten or more times. The chain is built from TRBV29-1 and TRBJ1-3; D not certain. V was cut by 7 bases and J by 3 bases, with 16 bases left in between. Germline assignment: CDR1 SQVTM and CDR2 ANQGSEA. CDR3 length equals 14 residues. CDR3 loop: CSGGWGTDGNTIYF. The CDR3, as DNA: TGCAGCGGTGGGTGGGGTACCGATGGAAACACCATATATTTT.

This clonotype was counted a few times. V is TRBV11-2 and J is TRBJ2-7; no firm D call. The V gene's germline CDR1 is SGHAT and CDR2 FQNNGV. Trimming removed 1 base at V and 6 bases at J, with 10 bases between. This CDR3 is 13 amino acids long. CDR3 sequence: CASSLVSSSEQYF. CDR3 coding DNA: TGTGCCAGCAGCTTAGTCTCTAGTTCCGAGCAGTACTTC.

This clonotype appeared a few times. The genes are TRBV7-2 and TRBJ1-2; a weak D match, TRBD1 (6 bases). The CDR3 is made up of 16 amino acids. Germline CDR1 reads SGHTA; CDR2 reads FQGNSA. Deletions cut 1 base from V and 6 bases from J, with 18 bases between. In nucleotides, the CDR3 is TGTGCCAGCAGCTTAGATCTCTGGGCAGGGGCGGATGGCTACACCTTC. Encoded protein: CASSLDLWAGADGYTF.

This clonotype was seen ten or more times. A much larger clone is a single base away; this may be a read error. The V and J genes are TRBV4-1 and TRBJ2-5; D may be TRBD1 or TRBD2 (5 bases each). V was clipped by 1 base and J by 9 bases, with 18 bases between them. The germline CDR1 and CDR2 sequences are MGHRA and YSYEKL. The length of the CDR3 is 15 residues. The chain's CDR3 is CASSQVYYSPGPQYF. CDR3 nucleotide sequence: TGCGCCAGCAGCCAAGTCTACTACTCCCCGGGGCCCCAGTACTTC.

V is TRBV7-2 and J is TRBJ2-3; D assignment may be TRBD1 or TRBD2 (7 bases each). V was shortened by 0 bases and J by 2 bases, with 12 bases between the two germline ends. This CDR3 has 16 amino acids. Germline V gene data show CDR1 as SGHTA and CDR2 as FQGNSA. The CDR3 sequence: CASSLAQGGNTDTQYF. The CDR3 coding sequence is TGTGCCAGCAGCTTAGCGCAGGGGGGGAACACAGATACGCAGTATTTT.

J is TRBJ2-5 and V is TRBV5-1, with 7 nucleotides matching TRBD1. The junction had 1 base not matched to a gene; V was cut back by 2 bases and J by 3 bases. Germline CDR1 and CDR2: SGHRS and YFSETQ. CDR3 size: 13 residues. The CDR3 is CASSLTGEETQYF. The CDR3 coding sequence is TGCGCCAGCAGCTTAACAGGGGAAGAGACCCAGTACTTC.

This clonotype was observed at least ten times. This chain uses TRBV7-3 with TRBJ1-1, with D perhaps matching TRBD1 (6 bases). The germline V gene encodes CDR1 SGHTA and CDR2 FQGTGA. V dropped 6 bases and J dropped 3 bases, with 14 bases sitting between them. This CDR3 has 14 residues. The CDR3 here is CASRRNREDTEAFF. CDR3 DNA: TGTGCCAGCAGAAGAAACAGGGAGGACACTGAAGCTTTCTTT. The full variable domain, rest sourced from reference TRBV7-3 and TRBJ1-1, is GAGVSQTPSNKVTEKGKYVELRCDPISGHTALYWYRQSLGQGPEFLIYFQGTGAADDSGLPNDRFFAVRPEGSVSTLKIQRTERGDSAVYLCASRRNREDTEAFFGQGTRLTVV.

This clonotype showed up many times. The V call is TRBV5-1, the J call TRBJ1-1; no reliable D call. V shed 0 bases and J shed 6 bases, with 15 bases lying between them. Germline CDR1 reads SGHRS; CDR2 reads YFSETQ. This CDR3 is 15 amino acids long. The CDR3 spells CASSLVGSFLAEAFF. As DNA, the CDR3 is TGCGCCAGCAGCTTGGTCGGCAGTTTTTTGGCTGAAGCTTTCTTT.

The sample holds many counts of this clonotype. The chain carries TRBV7-3 and TRBJ2-7; unclear D gene. Germline CDR1 and CDR2: SGHTA and FQGTGA. The CDR3 spans 11 residues. Trimming cost V 1 base and J 6 bases, with 4 bases left between them. CDR3 protein: CASSLNFEQYV. CDR3 coding DNA: TGTGCCAGCAGCTTAAATTTCGAGCAGTACGTC.

This clonotype was counted only a few times. The rearrangement links TRBV9 to TRBJ2-7, with a tentative D call TRBD1 (6 bases). With 1 base removed from V and 2 bases from J, the gap between germline ends came to 13 bases. The CDR3 loop spans 15 amino acids. CDR1 and CDR2 (germline): SGDLS, YYNGEE. This chain's CDR3 is CASSVSATGAYEQYF. DNA for the CDR3: TGTGCCAGCAGCGTATCTGCGACAGGAGCCTACGAGCAGTACTTC.

This clonotype was counted at least ten times. This CDR3 reads CAIRMWTSGTSTDTQYF. DNA of the CDR3: TGTGCCATCAGGATGTGGACTAGCGGTACTAGCACAGATACGCAGTATTTT. The gene calls are TRBV10-3 and TRBJ2-3; 10 bases are a match to TRBD2. Germline V gene sequence: CDR1 ENHRY, CDR2 SYGVKD. The CDR3 spans 17 residues. Germline trimming cut 6 bases from V and 0 bases from J; bases unmatched to any gene: 9.

The J gene is TRBJ2-5, the V gene TRBV12-3 or TRBV12-4; possibly TRBD1 for D (6 bases). The CDR3 loop spans 18 amino acids. Trimming shortened V by 0 bases and J by 1 base, and 18 bases separated the two germline ends. This CDR3 reads CASSLAFWQGTVQETQYF. The CDR3 region has the DNA TGTGCCAGCAGTTTAGCTTTCTGGCAGGGGACCGTCCAAGAGACCCAGTACTTC.

This clonotype came up many times. The J gene is TRBJ2-7, the V gene TRBV30; 7 bases map to TRBD2. There are 13 residues in the CDR3. Trimming cost V 1 base and J 2 bases; bases outside gene matches: 2. The germline CDR1 and CDR2 sequences are GTSNPN and SVGIG (reference sequence). The CDR3 DNA is TGTGCCTGGAGTGACGGGGGGACCTACGAGCAGTACTTC. This gives the protein CAWSDGGTYEQYF.

This clonotype was picked up a small number of times. CDR3 sequence reads: CASSSPDSIYGYTF. CDR3 DNA sequence: TGTGCCAGCAGTTCCCCGGACTCTATTTATGGCTACACCTTC. The chain is built from TRBV6-5 and TRBJ1-2; D is ambiguous. The CDR3 covers 14 residues. The ends were cut back, 4 bases at V and 5 bases at J, with 14 bases in the middle. Germline V lookup: CDR1 MNHEY, CDR2 SVGAGI.

The rearrangement joins TRBV2 to TRBJ2-3; tentative D call: TRBD1 (6 bases). Germline V gives CDR1 SNHLY, CDR2 FYNNEI. V was clipped by 4 bases and J by 0 bases, with 14 bases between them. The CDR3 spans 16 residues. Written as DNA, the CDR3 is TGTGCCAGCAGTGGACCCAGGGGTGCAAGCACAGATACGCAGTATTTT. It codes for CASSGPRGASTDTQYF.

V and J are TRBV30 and TRBJ1-2; D call uncertain. The CDR3 has 11 residues. Deletions cut 5 bases from V and 12 bases from J, with 16 bases between. Germline CDR1 reads GTSNPN; CDR2 reads SVGIG (reference sequence). The CDR3 loop is CAWEDGGLHTF. The CDR3, as DNA: TGTGCCTGGGAGGACGGTGGTCTCCACACCTTC.

This clonotype was observed a handful of times. V and J are TRBV5-4 and TRBJ1-2; possibly TRBD1 for D (6 bases). The CDR3 runs to 16 residues. CDR1 and CDR2 from the germline V gene are SGHNT and YYREEE (reference sequence). Trimming took off 4 bases at V and 0 bases at J, with 16 bases between the two ends. The CDR3, as DNA: TGTGCCAGCAGCGCGGAGGCCAGGGGAACTAACTATGGCTACACCTTC. Encoded protein: CASSAEARGTNYGYTF.

The table lists this clonotype with many counts. The chain carries TRBV9 and TRBJ1-3, with a possible D match to TRBD1 (5 bases). Germline loops: CDR1 SGDLS, CDR2 YYNGEE. V lost 4 bases, J lost 0 bases, and 11 bases lay in between. The length of the CDR3 is 15 residues. The CDR3 nucleotides are TGTGCCAGCAGCATGGGTGACAGCTCTGGAAACACCATATATTTT. As protein: CASSMGDSSGNTIYF. Full variable domain (rest looked up from reference TRBV9 and TRBJ1-3): DSGVTQTPKHLITATGQRVTLRCSPRSGDLSVYWYQQSLDQGLQFLIQYYNGEERAKGNILERFSAQQFPDLHSELNLSSLELGDSALYFCASSMGDSSGNTIYFGEGSWLTVV.

In this sample, this clonotype turned up many times. This sequence joins TRBV20-1 and TRBJ2-7; a weak D match, TRBD1 (5 bases). Germline CDR1 DFQATT, CDR2 SNEGSKA (reference sequence). The CDR3 has 13 residues. V gave up 6 bases and J gave up 1 base, with 13 bases separating them. CDR3 in DNA: TGCAGTGCCCCGGACACCGCGTCCTACGAGCAGTACTTC. It codes for CSAPDTASYEQYF.

This clonotype was observed at least ten times. The chain links TRBV6-2 or TRBV6-3 to TRBJ2-1, with 13 nucleotides matching TRBD2. After removal of 0 bases from V and 9 bases from J, the junction contained 5 bases not matched to a gene. This CDR3 is built from 16 residues. Per the germline V gene, CDR1 is MNHEY and CDR2 is SVGEGT. The CDR3 DNA reads TGTGCCAGCAGTTACTCGAGGACTAGCGGGGGTGGTGAGCAGTTCTTC. Protein: CASSYSRTSGGGEQFF.